One sample yielded the 5 T cell receptor beta chains listed below, sequenced in a study of T cells expressing NK-cell markers (dated by TCRdb to between 2020 and 2021). The method was 5' RACE. This sample was sequenced with an Illumina HiSeq 2000. After the reads were reprocessed by TCRdb, one entry was made per CDR3 protein sequence, with no DNA. The sample table records about 150,000 distinct CDR3 sequences. The ten largest make up 37% of the sample. The sequencing input was blood T cells: a sorted CD56 or NKG2C T cell subset, CD4+ or CD8+ T cells, or bulk PBMC T cells (not recorded which). The receptors were sampled from a woman aged 45-60 years in good health. Donor details come from another sample of the same person, matched by shared clones.

The chain combines TRBV2 with TRBJ2-3; the TCRdb D gene call, TRBD2, has no DNA to confirm it. The germline CDR1 and CDR2 sequences are SNHLY and FYNNEI. There are 15 residues in the CDR3. The CDR3 loop is CASSELAVSTDTQYF.

The chain has TRBV4-1 and TRBJ2-4; TCRdb picks TRBD1, but there is no DNA to check that call. The CDR3 contains 15 residues. Germline CDR1 is MGHRA and CDR2 is YSYEKL. CDR3 region: CASSQDRREGYIQYF.

The chain combines TRBV7-2 with TRBJ2-5. This CDR3 has 15 amino acids. Germline CDR1 reads SGHTA; CDR2 reads FQGNSA. CDR3 in amino acids: CASSLGLTYQETQYF. Drawing the rest from reference TRBV7-2 and TRBJ2-5, the complete variable domain is GAGVSQSPSNKVTEKGKDVELRCDPISGHTALYWYRQSLGQGLEFLIYFQGNSAPDKSGLPSDRFSAERTGGSVSTLTIQRTQQEDSAVYLCASSLGLTYQETQYFGPGTRLLVL.

The chain has TRBV14 and TRBJ1-1. Germline lookup yields CDR1 SGHDN and CDR2 FVKESK. CDR3 length: 15 residues. The CDR3 sequence is CASSYKQYMNTEAFF. Looking up the rest from reference TRBV14 and TRBJ1-1 gives the full variable domain: EAGVTQFPSHSVIEKGQTVTLRCDPISGHDNLYWYRRVMGKEIKFLLHFVKESKQDESGMPNNRFLAERTGGTYSTLKVQPAELEDSGVYFCASSYKQYMNTEAFFGQGTRLTVV.

This sequence joins TRBV6-5 and TRBJ2-1. The CDR3 has 11 amino acids. Germline-derived CDR1 and CDR2 are MNHEY and SVGAGI. The CDR3 sequence: CASGTAEEQFF.